Presented here are 15 T cell receptor beta chains from one specimen sequenced in a study of cytomegalovirus exposure and HLA in healthy donors. The primer mix had 60 Vbeta and 13 Jbeta primers. TCRdb's copy holds only in-frame clones and misses some; the assay was immunoSEQ multiplex PCR. Of some 95,000 clones listed, less than 80% are singletons. Sequencing was done on a sample of PBMCs. Source of these receptors: a woman aged 40 to 49 in good health and CMV-seropositive.

The rearrangement joins TRBV6-5 to TRBJ2-5; a possible D gene is TRBD1 (6 bases). This CDR3 has 14 amino acids. CDR1 and CDR2 from the germline V gene are MNHEY and SVGAGI. The V end lost 4 bases, the J end lost 5 bases, and 14 bases lay between the germline ends. Written as DNA, the CDR3 is TGTGCCAGCAGTTTTCTGACAGGACGGGAGACCCAGTACTTC. Translation gives CASSFLTGRETQYF.

The rearrangement uses TRBV6-5 and TRBJ2-7; 13 bases are shared with TRBD2. The CDR3 has 14 amino acids. V lost 6 bases, J lost 2 bases, and 1 base stayed unmatched. CDR1 is MNHEY, CDR2 SVGAGI, per germline. CDR3 loop: CASRGLAGPYEQYF. The CDR3, as DNA: TGTGCCAGCAGGGGACTAGCGGGGCCCTACGAGCAGTACTTC.

The chain joins TRBV10-3 to TRBJ1-1; possibly TRBD1 for D (5 bases). Germline CDR1 and CDR2: ENHRY and SYGVKD. V lost 9 bases, J lost 3 bases, and 14 bases lay in between. The CDR3 extends over 13 amino acids. CDR3 protein: CAIRDFRDTEAFF. For the CDR3, the DNA is TGTGCCATTAGGGACTTTAGGGACACTGAAGCTTTCTTT.

The chain links TRBV7-9 to TRBJ2-2; 8 bases are a match to TRBD1. This CDR3 is built from 15 residues. Trimming at V came to 1 base and at J to 4 bases, leaving 2 bases not matched to a gene. In germline, CDR1 is SEHNR, CDR2 FQNEAQ (reference sequence). This chain's CDR3 is CASSLGQGSTGELFF. CDR3 in DNA: TGTGCCAGCAGCTTAGGACAGGGGAGCACCGGGGAGCTGTTTTTT.

The chain links TRBV5-1 to TRBJ2-7, with 7 bases lining up with TRBD1. This CDR3 has 14 amino acids. Germline V gene data show CDR1 as SGHRS and CDR2 as YFSETQ. V shed 4 bases and J 0 bases; nucleotides not matched to a gene: 4. Written as DNA, the CDR3 is TGCGCCAGCAGCCTGACAGGGACCTCCTACGAGCAGTACTTC. It encodes CASSLTGTSYEQYF.

J is TRBJ2-2 and V is TRBV7-8, with D possibly being TRBD2 (6 bases). The CDR3 runs 16 residues. V was trimmed by 4 bases and J by 0 bases, leaving 12 bases between them. Germline values: CDR1 SGHVS, CDR2 FQNEAQ. The CDR3 nucleotides read TGTGCCAGCAGCTCCCAGGCTAGCGCGAACACCGGGGAGCTGTTTTTT. It translates to CASSSQASANTGELFF.

This clone was counted a few times. The V call is TRBV9, the J call TRBJ2-7; D perhaps matches TRBD2 (6 bases). The CDR3 totals 14 residues. V was pared by 0 bases and J by 5 bases, with 12 bases between. Germline V lookup: CDR1 SGDLS, CDR2 YYNGEE. The CDR3 region has the DNA TGTGCCAGCAGCGTAGATGGAGGGGTCCACGAGCAGTACTTC. It codes for CASSVDGGVHEQYF.

This sequence joins TRBV5-4 and TRBJ2-3, with TRBD2 identical over 7 bases. This CDR3 is built from 15 residues. The germline CDR1 and CDR2 sequences are SGHNT and YYREEE (reference sequence). Losses at the gene ends were 1 base for V and 7 bases for J; bases not matched to a gene: 9. CDR3 region: CASSLSTSVPYTQYF. CDR3 sequence (DNA): TGTGCCAGCAGCTTGTCTACTAGCGTGCCTTATACGCAGTATTTT.

This rearrangement joins TRBV7-9 to TRBJ2-3; 10 nucleotides agree with TRBD2. Germline CDR1 SEHNR, CDR2 FQNEAQ (reference sequence). The CDR3 is 14 residues long. J was trimmed by 6 bases and V by 6 bases; bases with no gene match: 6. CDR3 in amino acids: CASSTGTSVDTQYF. CDR3 coding DNA: TGTGCCAGCAGTACCGGGACTAGCGTGGATACGCAGTATTTT.

The chain has TRBV5-1 and TRBJ2-1; 7 positions agree with TRBD1. The junction had 4 bases not matched to a gene; V was cut back by 3 bases and J by 4 bases. The CDR3 runs 14 residues. Germline V lookup: CDR1 SGHRS, CDR2 YFSETQ. CDR3 amino acids: CASSSGQVYNEQFF. The CDR3 nucleotides read TGCGCCAGCAGCTCCGGACAGGTTTACAATGAGCAGTTCTTC.

V usage is TRBV5-4 and J usage is TRBJ1-4; 7 nucleotides match TRBD1. CDR3 length equals 13 residues. The trim removed 4 bases at V and 10 bases at J, leaving 7 bases unmatched. CDR1 is SGHNT and CDR2 is YYREEE in the germline V gene (reference sequence). The chain's CDR3 is CASSIGQAGKLFF. CDR3 coding DNA: TGTGCCAGCAGCATAGGACAGGCAGGAAAACTGTTTTTT.

This chain links TRBV2 with TRBJ2-5; a possible D gene is TRBD1 (6 bases). CDR3 length: 13 residues. V was pared by 6 bases and J by 1 base, with 9 bases between. CDR1 is SNHLY and CDR2 is FYNNEI in the germline V gene. In nucleotides, the CDR3 is TGTGCCAGCAGACGGGACATCCAAGAGACCCAGTACTTC. Protein: CASRRDIQETQYF.

This clone has a single count. The chain has TRBV29-1 and TRBJ2-1; D is possibly TRBD2 (6 bases). Trimming took off 7 bases at V and 5 bases at J, with 9 bases between the two ends. The germline V gene encodes CDR1 SQVTM and CDR2 ANQGSEA. The length of the CDR3 is 11 residues. CDR3 sequence reads: CSATRDNEQFF. CDR3 DNA: TGCAGCGCGACTAGGGACAATGAGCAGTTCTTC.

This clone was seen only once. The chain is built from TRBV7-9 and TRBJ2-1; 10 bases align to TRBD1. The J segment lost 8 bases and the V segment lost 5 bases, leaving 9 bases of the junction unmatched. Looked up from germline, CDR1 is SEHNR and CDR2 is FQNEAQ (reference sequence). CDR3 size: 15 residues. The CDR3 nucleotides read TGTGCCAGCAGCAACAGACAGGGGGCGAATTATGAGCAGTTCTTC. Its translation is CASSNRQGANYEQFF.

The V call is TRBV11-2, the J call TRBJ2-7, with 8 bases that match TRBD1. In germline, CDR1 is SGHAT, CDR2 FQNNGV. There are 14 residues in the CDR3. V trimming: 3 bases; J trimming: 2 bases; junction bases outside the gene matches: 3. Here the CDR3 DNA reads TGTGCCAGCAGCTTGGAGACAGGGGCCTACGAGCAGTACTTC. Encoded protein: CASSLETGAYEQYF.